These 16 T cell receptor beta chains were all obtained from the same sample, sequenced in a study of regulatory T cells in long-lasting Graves disease. Documented time point: newly diagnosed GD, antithyroid drugs for less than 3 months. The TCR library was made from RNA that had been extracted from PBMCs in TRIzol. TCR beta libraries were built with iRepertoire HTBI primers and Arm-PCR of CDR3 regions. TCRdb reprocessed the multiplex PCR reads via MiXCR and lists one record per CDR3 protein. The sample records 600,000 to 650,000 distinct CDR3 sequences, 15% to 20% being singletons. In addition, the sample was reused for a study of T cells in Graves' hyperthyroidism and ophthalmopathy.

The specimen comprised peripheral blood mononuclear cells (PBMCs), sampled at new diagnosis, from a patient treated with antithyroid drugs. The source of these receptors is a woman in her twenties or thirties with Graves disease.

This clonotype was observed at least ten times. The V and J genes are TRBV28 and TRBJ1-4; 8 bases match TRBD1. CDR1 and CDR2 (germline): MDHEN, SYDVKM. This CDR3 spans 14 amino acids. The ends lost 9 bases at V and 8 bases at J; junction bases unmatched: 11. DNA of the CDR3: TGTGCCAGTACCTTGACAGGGGTCGGAGAAAAACTGTTTTTT. It specifies CASTLTGVGEKLFF.

This chain joins TRBV27 and TRBJ2-5; 8 positions agree with TRBD1. After removal of 5 bases from V and 5 bases from J, the junction contained 10 bases not matched to a gene. The CDR3 is made up of 15 amino acids. CDR1 and CDR2 from the germline V gene are MNHEY and SMNVEV (reference sequence). CDR3 loop: CASSHRTGFGETQYF. DNA of the CDR3: TGTGCCAGCAGTCACCGGACAGGGTTCGGGGAGACCCAGTACTTC.

This clonotype was observed many times. This chain connects TRBV20-1 to TRBJ1-4; possible D gene TRBD1, 6 bases. The germline V gene has CDR1 DFQATT and CDR2 SNEGSKA (reference sequence). V was clipped by 2 bases and J by 7 bases, with 11 bases between them. This CDR3 comprises 13 residues. The CDR3, as DNA: TGCAGTGCTAGATCCGGGGGCGGTGAAAAACTGTTTTTT. Amino acid sequence: CSARSGGGEKLFF.

This clonotype has at least ten counts. The chain combines TRBV2 with TRBJ2-7; D is uncertain. V was pared by 7 bases and J by 6 bases, with 13 bases between. Germline lookup yields CDR1 SNHLY and CDR2 FYNNEI. This CDR3 spans 12 amino acids. This chain's CDR3 is CASMADAAEQYF. CDR3 nucleotides: TGTGCCAGCATGGCGGACGCCGCCGAGCAGTACTTC. The full variable domain, in which reference TRBV2 and TRBJ2-7 provide the parts outside the CDR3, is EPEVTQTPSHQVTQMGQEVILRCVPISNHLYFYWYRQILGQKVEFLVSFYNNEISEKSEIFDDQFSVERPDGSNFTLKIRSTKLEDSAMYFCASMADAAEQYFGPGTRLTVT.

The V and J genes are TRBV6-1 and TRBJ1-3, with TRBD1 as a possible D gene (5 bases). Trimming pared 5 bases from V and 3 bases from J, leaving 11 bases between. The CDR3 loop spans 14 amino acids. Germline CDR1 reads MNHNS; CDR2 reads SASEGT. CDR3 DNA: TGTGCCAGCAGTACCGACAGATATGGAAACACCATATATTTT. This encodes CASSTDRYGNTIYF.

On this clonotype itself: A much larger clone differs from this one at a single base, so this may be a read error. The chain links TRBV12-3 or TRBV12-4 to TRBJ2-1; the D is unclear. The CDR3 length is 12 residues. The CDR3 sequence: CPSSHSQNEQFF. The CDR3 region has the DNA TGTCCCAGCAGCCATAGCCAGAATGAGCAGTTCTTC.

This chain joins TRBV29-1 and TRBJ2-1, with D perhaps matching TRBD2 (6 bases). V lost 3 bases to trimming and J lost 0 bases, with 12 bases between them. Germline CDR1 reads SQVTM; CDR2 reads ANQGSEA. The CDR3 spans 15 residues. In DNA form, the CDR3 reads TGCAGCGTTGATGGCGGGAAGAGCTCCTACAATGAGCAGTTCTTC. Its protein product is CSVDGGKSSYNEQFF.

Many counts were recorded for this clonotype. The chain recombines TRBV15 with TRBJ1-5; D is unclear. From germline, CDR1 is LNHNV and CDR2 YYDKDF (reference sequence). The V end was cut by 9 bases, the J end by 0 bases, with 15 bases between. This CDR3 contains 15 residues. CDR3 region: CATSLWGDSNQPQHF. Here the CDR3 DNA reads TGTGCCACATCCCTATGGGGTGATAGCAATCAGCCCCAGCATTTT.

The sample holds many counts of this clonotype. The J gene is TRBJ1-5, the V gene TRBV2; D is undetermined. CDR3 size: 14 residues. Germline CDR1 SNHLY, CDR2 FYNNEI. V was shortened by 3 bases and J by 3 bases, with 9 bases between the two germline ends. The CDR3 reads CASSDLGINQPQHF. The CDR3 nucleotides read TGTGCCAGCAGTGACCTGGGGATCAATCAGCCCCAGCATTTT.

This clonotype has at least ten counts. The chain has TRBV30 and TRBJ1-4, with D perhaps TRBD1 (5 bases). There are 11 residues in the CDR3. V was cut by 7 bases and J by 5 bases, with 8 bases left in between. Germline-derived CDR1 and CDR2 are GTSNPN and SVGIG (reference sequence). CDR3 DNA: TGTGCCTCTGACAGAAATGAAAAACTGTTTTTT. Protein sequence: CASDRNEKLFF.

In its sample, this clonotype was seen many times. The rearrangement joins TRBV30 to TRBJ1-1; D ambiguous. The ends were cut back, 3 bases at V and 0 bases at J, with 8 bases in the middle. CDR3 size: 13 residues. Germline assignment: CDR1 GTSNPN and CDR2 SVGIG (reference sequence). The DNA for the CDR3 is TGTGCCTGGAGCCTCGCCTTGAACACTGAAGCTTTCTTT. It encodes CAWSLALNTEAFF. The complete variable domain, with remaining parts taken from reference TRBV30 and TRBJ1-1, reads SQTIHQWPATLVQPVGSPLSLECTVEGTSNPNLYWYRQAAGRGLQLLFYSVGIGQISSEVPQNLSASRPQDRQFILSSKKLLLSDSGFYLCAWSLALNTEAFFGQGTRLTVV.

In this sample, this clonotype turned up many times. This rearrangement joins TRBV6-1 to TRBJ1-2; 8 nucleotides line up with TRBD1. There are 18 residues in the CDR3. The trim removed 6 bases at V and 4 bases at J, leaving 19 bases unmatched. CDR1 is MNHNS, CDR2 SASEGT, per germline. CDR3 sequence: CASRDDRDRLLKSYGYTF. The CDR3 DNA sequence: TGTGCCAGCAGGGACGACCGGGACAGGTTATTAAAGTCCTATGGCTACACCTTC.

This clonotype was detected ten times or more. This chain joins TRBV7-2 and TRBJ2-7; D possibly matches TRBD1 or TRBD2 (5 bases each). Trimming took 5 bases from V and 2 from J, leaving 13 bases between them. Germline CDR1 is SGHTA and CDR2 is FQGNSA. CDR3 length: 14 amino acids. CDR3 in amino acids: CASSLAPGPYEQYF. Here the CDR3 DNA reads TGTGCCAGCAGCCTCGCTCCGGGACCCTACGAGCAGTACTTC.

The chain is built from TRBV27 and TRBJ2-7, with TRBD1 identical over 9 bases. From germline, CDR1 is MNHEY and CDR2 SMNVEV (reference sequence). V lost 8 bases and J lost 4; bases outside the gene matches: 9. This CDR3 has 14 amino acids. The CDR3, as DNA: TGTGCCAGCGGGGAGACAGGGGGGCGGTACGAGCAGTACTTC. It yields the protein CASGETGGRYEQYF.

This sequence joins TRBV7-2 and TRBJ2-7; no definite D call. The germline CDR1 and CDR2 sequences are SGHTA and FQGNSA. V was pared by 4 bases and J by 4 bases, with 11 bases between. The CDR3 totals 13 residues. CDR3 residues: CASSSRPRYEQYF. As DNA, the CDR3 is TGTGCCAGCAGCTCCCGGCCCCGATACGAGCAGTACTTC.

This clonotype appeared many times. CDR3 protein: CASSRQGYGYTF. DNA of the CDR3: TGTGCCAGCAGTCGACAGGGCTATGGCTACACCTTC. The V and J genes are TRBV2 and TRBJ1-2; 7 positions agree with TRBD1. The CDR3 totals 12 residues. CDR1 and CDR2 from the germline V gene are SNHLY and FYNNEI. V shed 5 bases, J shed 4 bases, and the junction held 1 base outside the gene matches.